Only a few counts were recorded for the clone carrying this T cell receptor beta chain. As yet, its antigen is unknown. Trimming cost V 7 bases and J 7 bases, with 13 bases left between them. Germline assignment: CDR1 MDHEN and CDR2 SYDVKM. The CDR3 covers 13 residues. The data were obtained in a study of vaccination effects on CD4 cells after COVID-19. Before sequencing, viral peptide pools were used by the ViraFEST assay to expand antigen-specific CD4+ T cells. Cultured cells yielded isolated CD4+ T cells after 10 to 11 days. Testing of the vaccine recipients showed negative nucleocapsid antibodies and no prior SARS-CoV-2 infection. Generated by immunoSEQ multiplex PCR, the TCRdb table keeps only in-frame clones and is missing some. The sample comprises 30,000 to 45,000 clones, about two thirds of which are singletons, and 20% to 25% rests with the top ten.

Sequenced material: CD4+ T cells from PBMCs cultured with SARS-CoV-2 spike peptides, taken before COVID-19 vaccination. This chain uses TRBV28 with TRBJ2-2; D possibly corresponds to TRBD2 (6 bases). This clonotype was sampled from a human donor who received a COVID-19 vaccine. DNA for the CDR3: TGTGCCAGCACCCCCTTGGGAGGCGGGGAGCTGTTTTTT. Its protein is CASTPLGGGELFF. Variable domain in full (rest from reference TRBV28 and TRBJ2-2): DVKVTQSSRYLVKRTGEKVFLECVQDMDHENMFWYRQDPGLGLRLIYFSYDVKMKEKGDIPEGYSVSREKKERFSLILESASTNQTSMYLCASTPLGGGELFFGEGSRLTVL.